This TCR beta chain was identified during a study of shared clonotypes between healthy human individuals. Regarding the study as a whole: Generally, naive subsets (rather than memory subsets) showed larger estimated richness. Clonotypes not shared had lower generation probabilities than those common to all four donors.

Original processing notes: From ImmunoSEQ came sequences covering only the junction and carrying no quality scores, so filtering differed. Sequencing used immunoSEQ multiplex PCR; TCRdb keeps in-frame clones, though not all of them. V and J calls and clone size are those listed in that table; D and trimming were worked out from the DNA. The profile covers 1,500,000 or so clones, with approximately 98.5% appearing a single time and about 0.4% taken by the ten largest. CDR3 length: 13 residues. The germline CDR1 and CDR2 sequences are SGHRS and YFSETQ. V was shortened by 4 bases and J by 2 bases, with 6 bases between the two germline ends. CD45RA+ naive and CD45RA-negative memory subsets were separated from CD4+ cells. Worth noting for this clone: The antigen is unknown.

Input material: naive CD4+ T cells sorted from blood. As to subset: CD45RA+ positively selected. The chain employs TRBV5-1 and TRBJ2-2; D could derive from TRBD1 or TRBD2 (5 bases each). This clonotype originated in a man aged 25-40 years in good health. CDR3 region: CASSRDNTGELFF. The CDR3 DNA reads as TGCGCCAGCAGCCGGGACAACACCGGGGAGCTGTTTTTT.